This entry concerns a single T cell receptor beta chain. What it binds is not known. The sample has other DNA sequences that encode this CDR3 too. This specimen belongs to a study of cytomegalovirus exposure and HLA in healthy donors. Turning to the study itself: HLA-typed donors contributed about 85 million unique TCRs, which were held in an early data release.

Primers: 60 Vbeta forward and 13 Jbeta reverse. The data were produced by immunoSEQ multiplex PCR, yet TCRdb's version contains in-frame clones alone and is incomplete. The sample totals about 130,000 clones; its top ten clones hold around 1.6%. The study's findings and limits: Evidence from a later analysis indicated that most CMV-associated TCR beta chains looked HLA-restricted.

Germline lookup yields CDR1 LNHDA and CDR2 SQIVND (reference sequence). This CDR3 contains 15 residues. The trim removed 1 base at V and 2 bases at J, leaving 2 bases unmatched. This TCR derives from a woman aged 40 to 50 in good health and CMV-seropositive. The sequencing sample was made of PBMCs. The genes are TRBV19 and TRBJ1-5; TRBD1 matches at 7 bases. CDR3 in amino acids: CASSIGGQGNQPQHF. CDR3 in DNA: TGTGCCAGTAGTATAGGTGGACAGGGCAATCAGCCCCAGCATTTT.